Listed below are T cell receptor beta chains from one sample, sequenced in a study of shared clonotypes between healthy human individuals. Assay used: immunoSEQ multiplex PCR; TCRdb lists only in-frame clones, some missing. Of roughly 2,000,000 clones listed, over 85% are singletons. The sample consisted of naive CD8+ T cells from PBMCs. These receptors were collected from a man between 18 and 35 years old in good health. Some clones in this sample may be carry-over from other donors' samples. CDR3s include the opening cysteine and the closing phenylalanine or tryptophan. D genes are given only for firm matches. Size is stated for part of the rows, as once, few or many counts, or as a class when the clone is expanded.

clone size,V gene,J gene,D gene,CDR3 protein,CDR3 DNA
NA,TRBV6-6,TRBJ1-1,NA,CASGDPWAAATEAFF,TGTGCCAGCGGGGATCCATGGGCGGCGGCCACTGAAGCTTTCTTT
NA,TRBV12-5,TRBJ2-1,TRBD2,CASGDGLAGEQFF,TGTGCTAGTGGAGACGGACTAGCTGGTGAGCAGTTCTTC
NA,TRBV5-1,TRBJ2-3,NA,CASSLGLGTDTQYF,TGCGCCAGCAGCCTGGGACTTGGCACAGATACGCAGTATTTT
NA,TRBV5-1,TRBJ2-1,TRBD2,CASSADSGYNEQFF,TGCGCCAGCAGTGCTGATAGCGGGTACAATGAGCAGTTCTTC
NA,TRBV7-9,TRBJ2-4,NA,CASSLFQGHLAKNIQYF,TGTGCCAGCAGCTTATTCCAGGGGCATTTAGCCAAAAACATTCAGTACTTC
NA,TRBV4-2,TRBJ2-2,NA,CASTSGYANTGELFF,TGTGCCAGTACCTCGGGGTACGCGAACACCGGGGAGCTGTTTTTT
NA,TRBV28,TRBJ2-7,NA,CASSLVSQGEQYF,TGTGCCAGCAGTTTAGTCAGCCAGGGCGAGCAGTACTTC
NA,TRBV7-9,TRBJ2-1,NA,CASSLAYNEQFF,TGTGCCAGCAGCTTAGCATACAATGAGCAGTTCTTC
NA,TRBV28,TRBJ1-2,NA,CASSFASPHDPSNYGYTF,TGTGCCAGCAGTTTTGCGTCTCCACATGATCCCTCTAACTATGGCTACACCTTC
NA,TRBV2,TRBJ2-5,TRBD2,CASNGRQETQYF,TGTGCCAGCAACGGGAGGCAAGAGACCCAGTACTTC
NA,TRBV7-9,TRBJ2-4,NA,CASSSPDYTKNIQYF,TGTGCCAGCAGCTCCCCGGACTATACCAAAAACATTCAGTACTTC
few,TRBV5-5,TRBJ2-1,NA,CASSVGASSYNEQFF,TGTGCCAGCAGCGTCGGAGCAAGCTCCTACAATGAGCAGTTCTTC
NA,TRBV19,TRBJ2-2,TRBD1,CASSMKGQGAGTGELFF,TGTGCCAGTAGTATGAAGGGACAGGGGGCAGGGACCGGGGAGCTGTTTTTT
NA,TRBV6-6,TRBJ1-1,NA,CASSRWLREGTEAFF,TGTGCCAGCAGCCGCTGGTTGAGGGAGGGCACTGAAGCTTTCTTT
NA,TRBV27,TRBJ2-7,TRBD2,CASIAGRGLGTSGIYEQYF,TGTGCCAGCATCGCTGGGAGGGGATTGGGGACTAGCGGGATATACGAGCAGTACTTC
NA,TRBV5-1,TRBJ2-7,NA,CASSDWSSSYEQYF,TGCGCCAGCAGCGATTGGAGTTCTTCCTACGAGCAGTACTTC
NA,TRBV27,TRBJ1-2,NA,CASRPRGISNYGYTF,TGTGCCAGCAGACCCCGTGGGATTTCTAACTATGGCTACACCTTC
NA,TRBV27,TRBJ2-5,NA,CASSLIFPAEETQYF,TGTGCCAGCAGTTTAATATTCCCAGCCGAAGAGACCCAGTACTTC
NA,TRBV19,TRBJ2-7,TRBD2,CASSEGLAGTYEQYF,TGTGCCAGTAGCGAGGGACTAGCGGGGACCTACGAGCAGTACTTC
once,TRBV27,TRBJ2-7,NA,CASSLSLSYEQYF,TGTGCCAGCAGTTTATCTCTCTCCTACGAGCAGTACTTC
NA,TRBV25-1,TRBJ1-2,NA,CASSEETRPNYGYTF,TGTGCCAGCAGTGAAGAGACTCGCCCCAACTATGGCTACACCTTC
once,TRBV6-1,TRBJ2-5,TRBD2,CASSGTSGYF,TGTGCCAGCAGTGGTACTAGCGGGTACTTC
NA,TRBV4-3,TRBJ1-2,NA,CASSQALGTSYGYTF,TGCGCCAGCAGCCAGGCCCTGGGAACTTCCTATGGCTACACCTTC
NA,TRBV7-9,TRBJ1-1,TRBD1,CASSLRTGKTTEAFF,TGTGCCAGCAGCTTAAGGACAGGGAAAACCACTGAAGCTTTCTTT
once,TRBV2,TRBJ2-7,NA,CASRQQAWAYEQYF,TGTGCCAGCAGGCAACAGGCTTGGGCCTACGAGCAGTACTTC
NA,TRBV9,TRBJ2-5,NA,CASSGRTTETQYF,TGTGCCAGCAGCGGTAGGACAACCGAGACCCAGTACTTC
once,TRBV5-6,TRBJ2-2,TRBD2,CASSPWTSGINTGELFF,TGTGCCAGCAGCCCCTGGACTAGCGGGATAAACACCGGGGAGCTGTTTTTT
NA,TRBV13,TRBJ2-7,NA,CASSRRGLSYEQYF,TGTGCCAGCAGCCGAAGGGGATTAAGCTACGAGCAGTACTTC
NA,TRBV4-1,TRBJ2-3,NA,CASSHGTDTQYF,TGCGCCAGCAGCCATGGCACAGATACGCAGTATTTT
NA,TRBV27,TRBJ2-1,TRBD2,CASSYRGGTYNEQFF,TGTGCCAGCAGTTATCGCGGGGGTACCTACAATGAGCAGTTCTTC
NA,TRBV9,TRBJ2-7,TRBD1,CASSVDSRTGAYEQYF,TGTGCCAGCAGCGTAGATTCGAGGACAGGGGCCTACGAGCAGTACTTC
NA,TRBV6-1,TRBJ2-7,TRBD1,CASSDYRDRFYEQYF,TGTGCCAGCAGTGATTACCGGGACAGGTTCTACGAGCAGTACTTC
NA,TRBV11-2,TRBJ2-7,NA,CASRRGPSSYEQYF,TGTGCCAGCAGACGTGGACCGAGCTCCTACGAGCAGTACTTC
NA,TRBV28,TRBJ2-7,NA,CASSITGAYEQYF,TGTGCCAGCAGTATTACAGGAGCCTACGAGCAGTACTTC
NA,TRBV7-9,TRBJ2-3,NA,CASISSSEATDTQYF,TGTGCCAGCATCTCATCTAGCGAGGCCACAGATACGCAGTATTTT
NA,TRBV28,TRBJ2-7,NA,CASSLGAAYEQYF,TGTGCCAGCAGTTTGGGGGCTGCATACGAGCAGTACTTC
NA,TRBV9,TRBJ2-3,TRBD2,CASSVPSGSTDTQYF,TGTGCCAGCAGCGTTCCTAGCGGGAGCACAGATACGCAGTATTTT
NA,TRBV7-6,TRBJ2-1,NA,CASSLVRLGNEQFF,TGTGCCAGCAGCTTAGTTAGACTAGGCAATGAGCAGTTCTTC
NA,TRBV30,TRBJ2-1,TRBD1,CAWSGTGGNEQFF,TGTGCCTGGAGTGGGACAGGGGGCAATGAGCAGTTCTTC
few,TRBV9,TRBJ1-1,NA,CASSASFLNTEAFF,TGTGCCAGCAGCGCCTCCTTTTTGAACACTGAAGCTTTCTTT
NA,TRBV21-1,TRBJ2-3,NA,CASSKVNLRARPDTQYF,TGTGCCAGCAGCAAAGTAAATTTACGGGCTCGGCCAGATACGCAGTATTTT
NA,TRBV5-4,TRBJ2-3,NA,CASSPLQAGLLDTQYF,TGTGCCAGCAGCCCCCTCCAAGCAGGGCTCCTAGATACGCAGTATTTT
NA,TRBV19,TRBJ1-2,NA,CASSIDAGQSVYGYTF,TGTGCCAGTAGTATAGATGCGGGCCAGAGCGTCTATGGCTACACCTTC
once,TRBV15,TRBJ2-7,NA,CATSGTELSYEQYF,TGTGCCACTAGCGGGACAGAGCTCTCCTACGAGCAGTACTTC
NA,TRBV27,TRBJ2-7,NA,CASRGRYEQYF,TGTGCCTCCAGGGGCCGATACGAGCAGTACTTC
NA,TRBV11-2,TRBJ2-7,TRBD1,CASSEGPGQGSYEQYF,TGTGCCAGCAGCGAGGGACCGGGACAGGGTAGCTACGAGCAGTACTTC
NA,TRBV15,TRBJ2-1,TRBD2,CATSAGLAGEWNEQFF,TGTGCCACCAGCGCCGGACTAGCGGGAGAATGGAATGAGCAGTTCTTC
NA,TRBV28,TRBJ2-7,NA,CASSSPAEEETTYEQYF,TGTGCCAGCAGTTCCCCCGCTGAGGAGGAAACTACTTACGAGCAGTACTTC
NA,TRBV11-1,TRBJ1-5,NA,CASSLAGNQPQHF,TGTGCCAGCAGCTTAGCCGGGAATCAGCCCCAGCATTTT
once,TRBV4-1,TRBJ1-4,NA,CASSPVATNEKLFF,TGCGCCAGCAGCCCGGTTGCAACTAATGAAAAACTGTTTTTT
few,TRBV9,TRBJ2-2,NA,CASTEGSTGELFF,TGTGCCAGCACTGAAGGGAGTACCGGGGAGCTGTTTTTT
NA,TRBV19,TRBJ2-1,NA,CASSIGIRSYNEQFF,TGTGCCAGTAGTATTGGGATAAGGTCCTACAATGAGCAGTTCTTC
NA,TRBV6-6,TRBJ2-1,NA,CASSFSGAGEQFF,TGTGCCAGCAGTTTCTCGGGAGCAGGTGAGCAGTTCTTC
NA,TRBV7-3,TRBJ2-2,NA,CASSLMYATGELFF,TGTGCCAGCAGCTTAATGTACGCCACCGGGGAGCTGTTTTTT
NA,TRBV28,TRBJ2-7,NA,CASSLTGLYEQYF,TGTGCCAGCAGTTTAACAGGGCTCTACGAGCAGTACTTC
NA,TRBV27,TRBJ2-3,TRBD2,CASSFAIGLAGDTQYF,TGTGCCAGCAGTTTTGCTATTGGACTAGCCGGAGATACGCAGTATTTT
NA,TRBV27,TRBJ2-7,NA,CASSVRGQIHMLEQYF,TGTGCCAGCAGTGTACGGGGACAAATCCACATGCTCGAGCAGTACTTC
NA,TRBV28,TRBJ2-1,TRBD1,CASRRTGVLEGSYNEQFF,TGTGCCAGCAGACGGACAGGGGTTTTGGAGGGCTCCTACAATGAGCAGTTCTTC